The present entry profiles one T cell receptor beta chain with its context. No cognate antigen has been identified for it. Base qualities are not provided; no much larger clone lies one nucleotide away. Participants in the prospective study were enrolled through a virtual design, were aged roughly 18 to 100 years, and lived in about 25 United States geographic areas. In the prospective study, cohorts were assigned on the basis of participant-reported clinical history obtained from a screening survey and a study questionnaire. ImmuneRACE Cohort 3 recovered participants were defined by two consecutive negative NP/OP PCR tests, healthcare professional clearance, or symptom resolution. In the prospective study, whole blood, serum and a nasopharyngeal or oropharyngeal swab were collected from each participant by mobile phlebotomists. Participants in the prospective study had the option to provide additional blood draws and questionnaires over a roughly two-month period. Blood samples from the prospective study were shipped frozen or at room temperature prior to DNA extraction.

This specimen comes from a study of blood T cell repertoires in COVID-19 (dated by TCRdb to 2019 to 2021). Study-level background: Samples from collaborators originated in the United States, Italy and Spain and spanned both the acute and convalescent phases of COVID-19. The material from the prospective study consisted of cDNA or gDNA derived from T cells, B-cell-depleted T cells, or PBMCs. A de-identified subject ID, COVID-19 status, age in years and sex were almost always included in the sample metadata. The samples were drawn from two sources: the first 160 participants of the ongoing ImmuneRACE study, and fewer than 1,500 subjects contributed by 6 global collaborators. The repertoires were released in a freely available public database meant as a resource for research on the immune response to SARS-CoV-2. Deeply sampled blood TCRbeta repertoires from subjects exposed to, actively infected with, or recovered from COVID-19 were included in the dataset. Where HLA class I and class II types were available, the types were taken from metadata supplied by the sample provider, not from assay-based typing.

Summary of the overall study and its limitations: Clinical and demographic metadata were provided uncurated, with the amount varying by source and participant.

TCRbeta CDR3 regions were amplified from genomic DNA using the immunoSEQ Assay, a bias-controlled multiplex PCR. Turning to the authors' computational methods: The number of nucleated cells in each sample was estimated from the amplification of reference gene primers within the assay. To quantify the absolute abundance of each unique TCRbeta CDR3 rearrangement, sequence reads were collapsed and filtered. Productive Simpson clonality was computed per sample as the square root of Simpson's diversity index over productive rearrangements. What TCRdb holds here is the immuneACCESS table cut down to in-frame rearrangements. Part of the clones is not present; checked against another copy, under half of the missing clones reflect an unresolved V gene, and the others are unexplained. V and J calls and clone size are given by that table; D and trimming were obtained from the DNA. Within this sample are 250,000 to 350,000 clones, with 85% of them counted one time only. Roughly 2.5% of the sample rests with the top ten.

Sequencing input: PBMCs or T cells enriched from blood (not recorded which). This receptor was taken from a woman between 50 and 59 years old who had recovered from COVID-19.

The CDR3 region reads CASSYERRAQGNTIYF. The base sequence is TGTGCCAGCAGTTATGAACGGAGGGCGCAGGGAAACACCATATATTTT. The chain joins TRBV7-9 to TRBJ1-3; no D gene call is confident. According to the germline V gene (reference sequence), CDR1 reads SEHNR and CDR2 reads FQNEAQ. V is shortened by 6 bases, J by 4 bases, and the region joining them spans 19 bases. From the cysteine up to the phenylalanine, the CDR3 has a length of 16 residues. The retained sequence is limited to the CDR3, 48 bases, with the frame set at the first base. With the portions outside the CDR3 filled from the reference TRBV7-9 and TRBJ1-3 genes, the complete variable region becomes DTGVSQNPRHKITKRGQNVTFRCDPISEHNRLYWYRQTLGQGPEFLTYFQNEAQLEKSRLLSDRFSAERPKGSFSTLEIQRTEQGDSAMYLCASSYERRAQGNTIYFGEGSWLTVV.